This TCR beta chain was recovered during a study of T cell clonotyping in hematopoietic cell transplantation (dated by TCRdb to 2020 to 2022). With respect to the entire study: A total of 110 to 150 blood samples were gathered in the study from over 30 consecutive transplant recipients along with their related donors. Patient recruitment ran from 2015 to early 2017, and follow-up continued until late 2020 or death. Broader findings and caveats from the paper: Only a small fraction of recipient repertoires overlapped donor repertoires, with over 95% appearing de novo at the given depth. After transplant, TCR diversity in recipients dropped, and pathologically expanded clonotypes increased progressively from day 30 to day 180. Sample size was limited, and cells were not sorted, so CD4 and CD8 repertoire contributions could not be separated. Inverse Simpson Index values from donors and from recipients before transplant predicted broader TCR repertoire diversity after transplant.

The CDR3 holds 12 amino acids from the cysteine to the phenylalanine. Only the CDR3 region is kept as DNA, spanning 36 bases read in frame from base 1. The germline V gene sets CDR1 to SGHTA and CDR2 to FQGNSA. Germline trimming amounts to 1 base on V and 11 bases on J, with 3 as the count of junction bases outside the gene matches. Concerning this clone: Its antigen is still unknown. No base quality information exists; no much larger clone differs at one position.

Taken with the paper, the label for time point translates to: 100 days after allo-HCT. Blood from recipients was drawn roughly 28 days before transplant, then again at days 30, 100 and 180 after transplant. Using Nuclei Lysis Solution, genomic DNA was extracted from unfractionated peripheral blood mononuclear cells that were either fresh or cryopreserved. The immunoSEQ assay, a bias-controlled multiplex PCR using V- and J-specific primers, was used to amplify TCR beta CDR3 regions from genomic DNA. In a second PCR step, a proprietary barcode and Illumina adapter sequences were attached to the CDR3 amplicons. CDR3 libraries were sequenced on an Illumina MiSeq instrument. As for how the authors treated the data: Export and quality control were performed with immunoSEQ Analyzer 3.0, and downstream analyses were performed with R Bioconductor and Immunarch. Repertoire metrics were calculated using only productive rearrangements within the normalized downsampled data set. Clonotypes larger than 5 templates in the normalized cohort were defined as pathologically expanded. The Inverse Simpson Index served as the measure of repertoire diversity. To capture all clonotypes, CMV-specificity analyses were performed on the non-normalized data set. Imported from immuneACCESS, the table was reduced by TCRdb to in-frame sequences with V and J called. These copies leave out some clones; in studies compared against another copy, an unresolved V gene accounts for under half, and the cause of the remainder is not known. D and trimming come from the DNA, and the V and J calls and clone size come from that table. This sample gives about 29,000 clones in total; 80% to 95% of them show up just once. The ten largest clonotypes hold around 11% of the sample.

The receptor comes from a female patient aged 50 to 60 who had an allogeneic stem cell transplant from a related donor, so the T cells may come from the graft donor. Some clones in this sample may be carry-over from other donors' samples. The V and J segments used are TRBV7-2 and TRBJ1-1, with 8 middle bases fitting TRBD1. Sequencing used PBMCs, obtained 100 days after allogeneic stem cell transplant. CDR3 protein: CASSLGQGLAFF. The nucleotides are TGTGCCAGCAGCTTAGGACAGGGGCTGGCTTTCTTT.